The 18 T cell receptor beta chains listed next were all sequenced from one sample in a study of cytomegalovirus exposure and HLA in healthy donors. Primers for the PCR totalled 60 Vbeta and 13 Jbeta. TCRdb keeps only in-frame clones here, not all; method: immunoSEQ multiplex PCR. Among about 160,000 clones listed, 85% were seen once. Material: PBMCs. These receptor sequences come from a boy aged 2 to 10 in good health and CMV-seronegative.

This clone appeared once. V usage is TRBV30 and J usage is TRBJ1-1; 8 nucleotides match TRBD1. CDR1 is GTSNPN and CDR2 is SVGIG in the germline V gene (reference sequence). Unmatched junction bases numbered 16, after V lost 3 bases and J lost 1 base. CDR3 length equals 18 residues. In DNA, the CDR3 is TGTGCCTGGAGCTTCCCTGACAGGGGCGTGGAATGGAACACTGAAGCTTTCTTT. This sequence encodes CAWSFPDRGVEWNTEAFF.

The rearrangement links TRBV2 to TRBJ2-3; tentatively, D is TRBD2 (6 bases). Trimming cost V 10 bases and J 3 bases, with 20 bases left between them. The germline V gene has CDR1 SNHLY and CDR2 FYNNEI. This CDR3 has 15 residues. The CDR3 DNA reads TGTGCCACAGAGCGCGGGACGGCGAATACAGATACGCAGTATTTT. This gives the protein CATERGTANTDTQYF.

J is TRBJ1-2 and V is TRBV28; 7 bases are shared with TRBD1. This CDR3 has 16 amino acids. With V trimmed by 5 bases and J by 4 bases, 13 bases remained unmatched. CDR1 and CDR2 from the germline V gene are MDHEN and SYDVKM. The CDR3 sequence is CASSLELTGMAYGYTF. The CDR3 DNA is TGTGCCAGCAGTCTCGAACTGACAGGGATGGCCTATGGCTACACCTTC.

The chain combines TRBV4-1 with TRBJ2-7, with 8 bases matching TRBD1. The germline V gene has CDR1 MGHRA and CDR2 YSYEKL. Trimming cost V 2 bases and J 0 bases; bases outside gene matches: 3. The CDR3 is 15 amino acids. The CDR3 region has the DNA TGCGCCAGCAGCCAAACAACAGGGGGCTCCTACGAGCAGTACTTC. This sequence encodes CASSQTTGGSYEQYF.

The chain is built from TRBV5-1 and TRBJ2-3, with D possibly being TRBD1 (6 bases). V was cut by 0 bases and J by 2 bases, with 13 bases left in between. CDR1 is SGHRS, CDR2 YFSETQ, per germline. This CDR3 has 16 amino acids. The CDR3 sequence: CASSLEGGTSTDTQYF. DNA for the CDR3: TGCGCCAGCAGCTTGGAAGGGGGAACGTCCACAGATACGCAGTATTTT.

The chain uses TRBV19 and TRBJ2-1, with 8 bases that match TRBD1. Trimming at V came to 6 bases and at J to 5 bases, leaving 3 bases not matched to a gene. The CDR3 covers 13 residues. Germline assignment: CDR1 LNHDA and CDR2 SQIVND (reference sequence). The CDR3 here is CASRGQGNNEQFF. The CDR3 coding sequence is TGTGCCAGTAGAGGACAGGGTAACAATGAGCAGTTCTTC.

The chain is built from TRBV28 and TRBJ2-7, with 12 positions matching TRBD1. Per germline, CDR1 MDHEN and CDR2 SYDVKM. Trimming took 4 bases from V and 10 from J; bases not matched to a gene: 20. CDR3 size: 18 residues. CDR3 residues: CASSWDRGLKGPERKQYF. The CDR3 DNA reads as TGTGCCAGCAGTTGGGACAGGGGGCTTAAGGGACCAGAGCGGAAACAGTACTTC.

CDR3 nucleotides: TGTGCCAGCAGTTGGGGGCGGCGGGAGGCGGACAATGAGCAGTTCTTC. As protein: CASSWGRREADNEQFF. The chain joins TRBV7-3 to TRBJ2-1, with TRBD2 matching over 8 bases. Germline CDR1 SGHTA, CDR2 FQGTGA. The CDR3 extends over 16 amino acids. After removal of 6 bases from V and 5 bases from J, the junction contained 12 bases not matched to a gene.

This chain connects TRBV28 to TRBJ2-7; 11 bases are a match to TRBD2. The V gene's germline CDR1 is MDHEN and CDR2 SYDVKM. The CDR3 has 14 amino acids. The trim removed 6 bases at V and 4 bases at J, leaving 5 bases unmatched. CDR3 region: CASSRLAGTYEQYF. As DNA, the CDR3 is TGTGCCAGCAGCCGACTAGCGGGGACATACGAGCAGTACTTC.

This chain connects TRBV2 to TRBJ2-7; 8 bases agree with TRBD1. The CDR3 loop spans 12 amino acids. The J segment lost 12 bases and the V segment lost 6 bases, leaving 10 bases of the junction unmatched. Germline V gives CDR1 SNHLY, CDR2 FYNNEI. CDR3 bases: TGTGCCAGCAGAAACCTAGGACAGGGTGTGTACTTC. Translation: CASRNLGQGVYF.

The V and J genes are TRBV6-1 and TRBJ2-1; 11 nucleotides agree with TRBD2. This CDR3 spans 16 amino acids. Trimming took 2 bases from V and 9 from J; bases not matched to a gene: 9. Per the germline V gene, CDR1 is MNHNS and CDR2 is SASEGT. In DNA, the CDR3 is TGTGCCAGCAGTGAACAACTAGCGGGAGCAAGGAGTGAGCAGTTCTTC. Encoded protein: CASSEQLAGARSEQFF.

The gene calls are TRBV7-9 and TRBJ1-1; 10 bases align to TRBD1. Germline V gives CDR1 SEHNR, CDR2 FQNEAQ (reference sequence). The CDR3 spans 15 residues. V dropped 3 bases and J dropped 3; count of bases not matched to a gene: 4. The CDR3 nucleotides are TGTGCCAGCAGCTTGGACGACAGGGGGCACACTGAAGCTTTCTTT. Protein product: CASSLDDRGHTEAFF. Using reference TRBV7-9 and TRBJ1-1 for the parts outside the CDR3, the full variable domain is DTGVSQNPRHKITKRGQNVTFRCDPISEHNRLYWYRQTLGQGPEFLTYFQNEAQLEKSRLLSDRFSAERPKGSFSTLEIQRTEQGDSAMYLCASSLDDRGHTEAFFGQGTRLTVV.

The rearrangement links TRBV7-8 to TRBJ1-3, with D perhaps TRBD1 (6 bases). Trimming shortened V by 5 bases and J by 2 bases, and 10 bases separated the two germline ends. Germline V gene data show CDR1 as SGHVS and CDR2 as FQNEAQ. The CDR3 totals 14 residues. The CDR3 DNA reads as TGTGCCAGCAGCCGGACAGCCACTGGAAACACCATATATTTT. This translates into CASSRTATGNTIYF.

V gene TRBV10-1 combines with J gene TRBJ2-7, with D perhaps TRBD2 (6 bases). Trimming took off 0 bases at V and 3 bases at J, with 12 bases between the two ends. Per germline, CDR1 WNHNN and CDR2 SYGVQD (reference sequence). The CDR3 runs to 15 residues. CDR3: CASSESGGELYEQYF. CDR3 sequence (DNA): TGCGCCAGCAGTGAGTCGGGAGGAGAGCTCTACGAGCAGTACTTC.

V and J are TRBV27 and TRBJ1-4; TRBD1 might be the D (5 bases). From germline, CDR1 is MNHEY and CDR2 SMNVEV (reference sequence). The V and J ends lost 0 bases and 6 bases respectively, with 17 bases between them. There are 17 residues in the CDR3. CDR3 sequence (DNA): TGTGCCAGCAGTTTATCGTTAGGAGACAGTGGTCATGAAAAACTGTTTTTT. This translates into CASSLSLGDSGHEKLFF.

CDR3 nucleotides: TGTGCCAGCAGTTCGGACAGTTACAATGAGCAGTTCTTC. Translating gives CASSSDSYNEQFF. V usage is TRBV27 and J usage is TRBJ2-1; maybe TRBD1 (6 bases). The V gene's germline CDR1 is MNHEY and CDR2 SMNVEV (reference sequence). Trimming stripped 4 bases from V and 4 bases from J, with 8 bases between. There are 13 residues in the CDR3.

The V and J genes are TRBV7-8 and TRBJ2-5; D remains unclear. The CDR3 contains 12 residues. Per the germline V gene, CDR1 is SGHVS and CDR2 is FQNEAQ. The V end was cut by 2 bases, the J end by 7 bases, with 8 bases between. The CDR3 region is CASSLYPGTQYF. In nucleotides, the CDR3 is TGTGCCAGCAGCTTATATCCAGGGACCCAGTACTTC. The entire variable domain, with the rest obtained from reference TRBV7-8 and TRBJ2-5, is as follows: GAGVSQSPRYKVAKRGQDVALRCDPISGHVSLFWYQQALGQGPEFLTYFQNEAQLDKSGLPSDRFFAERPEGSVSTLKIQRTQQEDSAVYLCASSLYPGTQYFGPGTRLLVL.

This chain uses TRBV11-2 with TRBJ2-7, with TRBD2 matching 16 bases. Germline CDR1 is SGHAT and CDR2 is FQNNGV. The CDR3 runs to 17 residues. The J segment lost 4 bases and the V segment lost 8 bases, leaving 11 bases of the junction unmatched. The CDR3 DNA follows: TGTGCCAGCTCCAAGGTTACGGGACTAGCGGGAGGGTACGAGCAGTACTTC. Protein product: CASSKVTGLAGGYEQYF.